This TCR beta chain appears in the sequencing data of a study of blood T cell repertoires in COVID-19 (dated by TCRdb to the early 2020s). The study in broad terms: Collaborator samples came from the United States, Italy and Spain and covered acute and convalescent phases of COVID-19. The prospective study material was composed of cDNA or gDNA derived from T cells, B-cell-depleted T cells, or PBMCs. Deeply sampled blood TCRbeta repertoires from subjects exposed to, actively infected with, or recovered from COVID-19 were included in the dataset. The repertoires were made available in a free public database intended to serve as a resource for research on the immune response to SARS-CoV-2. Samples came from the ongoing ImmuneRACE study (first 160 participants) plus 1,254 subjects from 6 global collaborators. Sample metadata almost always included a de-identified subject ID, COVID-19 status, age in years and sex. Where HLA class I and class II types were available, the types were taken from metadata supplied by the sample provider, not from assay-based typing.

V and J are truncated by 8 bases and 1 base respectively, leaving an intervening sequence of 14 bases. The cysteine opens and the phenylalanine closes a CDR3 of 15 amino acids. Just CDR3 DNA is preserved here, 45 bases in frame from base 1. CDR1 SGHTA and CDR2 FQGNSA are derived from the germline V gene. About this clone: Its antigen is still unknown. Within one base of it there is no much larger clone, and no base qualities were kept.

One collaborating source in Seattle enrolled patients while the patients were actively infected and followed the patients over time throughout the course of disease. Collaborating institutions collected whole blood in K2EDTA tubes following their own protocols. For TCRbeta analysis, collaborators shipped samples in one of three forms: frozen whole blood, isolated PBMCs, or DNA extracted from either of those sample types. General study outcomes and caveats: How much clinical and demographic metadata was included differed by source and by participant, and the metadata was provided uncurated.

The immunoSEQ Assay, a bias-controlled multiplex PCR, was used to amplify TCRbeta CDR3 regions from genomic DNA. The authors processed their data as follows. Nucleated cell counts per sample were estimated from amplification of reference gene primers within the assay. To quantify the absolute abundance of each unique TCRbeta CDR3 rearrangement, sequence reads were collapsed and filtered. For each sample, productive Simpson clonality was calculated by taking the square root of Simpson's diversity index across productive rearrangements. Entries here come from immuneACCESS through TCRdb and include only in-frame sequences with V and J called. Some clones fail to appear in such tables; in the studies checked, an unresolved V gene covers under half of the shortfall, and the cause of the remainder is unknown. That table gives V, J and clone size, and the DNA gave D and trimming. Within this sample are roughly 90,000 clones, with roughly 90% of them counted one time only. Jointly, the top ten make up approximately 2.6% of the sample.

The sequencing sample was made of peripheral blood. The TCR comes from a man over 45 with COVID-19, enrolled during active disease. The chain joins TRBV7-2 to TRBJ2-2, and perhaps TRBD2 as D gene, on 5 matching bases. The DNA sequence follows: TGTGCCAGCCGAGCCGGTGGAGGGAACACCGGGGAGCTGTTTTTT. This translates into CASRAGGGNTGELFF.